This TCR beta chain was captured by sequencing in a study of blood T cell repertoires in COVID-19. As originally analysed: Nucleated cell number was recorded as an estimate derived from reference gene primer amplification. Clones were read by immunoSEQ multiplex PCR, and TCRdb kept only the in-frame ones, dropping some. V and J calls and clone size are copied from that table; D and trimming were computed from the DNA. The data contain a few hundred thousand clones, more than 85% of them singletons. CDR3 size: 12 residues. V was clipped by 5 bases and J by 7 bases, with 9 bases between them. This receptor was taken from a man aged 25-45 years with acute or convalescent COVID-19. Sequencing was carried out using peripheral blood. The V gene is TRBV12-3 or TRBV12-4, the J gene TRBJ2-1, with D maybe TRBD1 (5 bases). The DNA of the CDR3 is TGTGCCAGCAGTCCCAAGGGGAATGAGCAGTTCTTC. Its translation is CASSPKGNEQFF.